The TCR beta chain described here comes from a study of blood T cell repertoires in COVID-19. Authors' analysis steps: Amplified reference gene primers provided the basis for estimating nucleated cell counts. Assay used: immunoSEQ multiplex PCR; TCRdb lists only in-frame clones, some missing. The DNA gave D and trimming, while V, J and clone size come from that table. The sample contains 150,000 to 200,000 clones, approximately 90% of which appear only once. Participant-given clinical history determined each cohort assignment. Input material: PBMCs or T cells enriched from blood (not recorded which). The receptor's source is a woman between 50 and 59 years old who had recovered from COVID-19.

The DNA for the CDR3 is TGCGCCAGCAGCCAAGATTGGACTAGCGGTTACAATGAGCAGTTCTTC. Its translation is CASSQDWTSGYNEQFF. This chain links TRBV4-1 with TRBJ2-1; 10 positions match TRBD2. CDR3 length: 16 residues. Germline values: CDR1 MGHRA, CDR2 YSYEKL. V was pared by 0 bases and J by 4 bases, with 3 bases of the junction left unmatched.